This TCR beta chain was identified in a study of PD-1 blockade in classical Hodgkin lymphoma. The assay was immunoSEQ multiplex PCR, and TCRdb's table has in-frame clones only and misses some. The repertoire holds over 35,000 clones, with around 87% as singletons. No patient escaped relapse after autologous stem cell transplantation, and brentuximab vedotin exposure varied. Germline CDR1 reads SGHRS; CDR2 reads YFSETQ. There are 16 residues in the CDR3. The trim removed 4 bases at V and 5 bases at J, leaving 9 bases unmatched. The sequenced sample was peripheral blood mononuclear cells (PBMCs), obtained at baseline. This rearrangement joins TRBV5-1 to TRBJ2-3, with 11 bases identical to TRBD2. The TCR sequence derives from a human donor with classical Hodgkin lymphoma. The CDR3: CASSPMIAGGGDTQYF. The CDR3 DNA reads as TGCGCCAGCAGCCCCATGATAGCGGGAGGGGGAGATACGCAGTATTTT.